Listed below are T cell receptor beta chains from one sample, sequenced in a study of cytotoxic CD8 clonotypes in ibrutinib-treated CLL. TCRdb's copy holds only in-frame clones and misses some; the assay was immunoSEQ multiplex PCR. The sample shows some 43,000 clones, around 68% of them seen only once. The source was PBMCs, collected after 12 months of ibrutinib treatment. Receptors originate from a human donor with chronic lymphocytic leukemia. Each CDR3 is given with its conserved first and last residue. Fields, in order: CDR3 protein, CDR3 DNA, clone size, D gene, CDR3 length, V gene, J gene. The D gene is left open where the match is weak. For some rows the clone size is stated as once, few or many, or as a class when expanded; others skip it.

CDR3 protein: CASRTGGWNQPQHF; CDR3 DNA: TGTGCCAGCAGGACAGGAGGATGGAATCAGCCCCAGCATTTT; clone size: .; D gene: .; CDR3 length: 14; V gene: TRBV6-5; J gene: TRBJ1-5
CDR3 protein: CVGERNTEAFF; CDR3 DNA: TGTGTAGGGGAAAGGAACACTGAAGCTTTCTTT; clone size: many; D gene: .; CDR3 length: 11; V gene: TRBV30; J gene: TRBJ1-1
CDR3 protein: CASSLVGGGRGMNYGYTF; CDR3 DNA: TGTGCCAGCAGTTTAGTTGGAGGGGGCCGTGGTATGAACTATGGCTACACCTTC; clone size: once; D gene: TRBD1; CDR3 length: 18; V gene: TRBV28; J gene: TRBJ1-2
CDR3 protein: CASRRQGARVYEQYF; CDR3 DNA: TGTGCCAGTAGGAGACAGGGGGCGCGTGTGTACGAGCAGTACTTC; clone size: once; D gene: TRBD1; CDR3 length: 15; V gene: TRBV19; J gene: TRBJ2-7
CDR3 protein: CASSEGSGANTDTQYF; CDR3 DNA: TGTGCCAGCAGTGAGGGTAGCGGGGCTAACACAGATACGCAGTATTTT; clone size: .; D gene: TRBD2; CDR3 length: 16; V gene: TRBV2; J gene: TRBJ2-3
CDR3 protein: CASSFRFFGTEAFF; CDR3 DNA: TGTGCCAGCAGTTTTAGGTTTTTCGGGACTGAAGCTTTCTTT; clone size: few; D gene: .; CDR3 length: 14; V gene: TRBV27; J gene: TRBJ1-1
CDR3 protein: CASSLDASLPGQGAGGYTF; CDR3 DNA: TGTGCCAGCTCCCTCGACGCTAGTTTACCGGGACAGGGGGCTGGTGGCTACACCTTC; clone size: .; D gene: TRBD1; CDR3 length: 19; V gene: TRBV18; J gene: TRBJ1-2
CDR3 protein: CSGSGGGDTQYF; CDR3 DNA: TGCAGCGGGAGCGGGGGCGGGGATACGCAGTATTTT; clone size: .; D gene: TRBD2; CDR3 length: 12; V gene: TRBV29-1; J gene: TRBJ2-3
CDR3 protein: CASSGAPASSYNEQFF; CDR3 DNA: TGTGCCAGCAGTGGGGCCCCGGCTAGCTCCTACAATGAGCAGTTCTTC; clone size: .; D gene: .; CDR3 length: 16; V gene: TRBV2; J gene: TRBJ2-1
CDR3 protein: CASSSPGQGQHF; CDR3 DNA: TGTGCCAGCAGCTCTCCGGGACAGGGCCAGCATTTT; clone size: .; D gene: TRBD1; CDR3 length: 12; V gene: TRBV5-4; J gene: TRBJ1-5
CDR3 protein: CASSETGTGGSYEQYF; CDR3 DNA: TGTGCCAGCAGCGAAACAGGGACAGGGGGGTCCTACGAGCAGTACTTC; clone size: .; D gene: TRBD1; CDR3 length: 16; V gene: TRBV7-2; J gene: TRBJ2-7
CDR3 protein: CASSPRDDEKLFF; CDR3 DNA: TGTGCCAGCTCACCCAGGGATGACGAAAAACTGTTTTTT; clone size: .; D gene: .; CDR3 length: 13; V gene: TRBV18; J gene: TRBJ1-4
CDR3 protein: CASSTGHPAHSPLHF; CDR3 DNA: TGTGCCAGCAGTACGGGACACCCGGCGCATTCACCCCTCCACTTT; clone size: .; D gene: .; CDR3 length: 15; V gene: TRBV28; J gene: TRBJ1-6
CDR3 protein: CSVPRRAGGGYGYTF; CDR3 DNA: TGCAGCGTTCCCCGAAGGGCAGGGGGCGGCTATGGCTACACCTTC; clone size: .; D gene: TRBD1; CDR3 length: 15; V gene: TRBV29-1; J gene: TRBJ1-2
CDR3 protein: CASSLDRGGHTEAFF; CDR3 DNA: TGCGCCAGCAGCTTGGACAGGGGAGGGCACACTGAAGCTTTCTTT; clone size: .; D gene: TRBD1; CDR3 length: 15; V gene: TRBV5-1; J gene: TRBJ1-1
CDR3 protein: CASSLVTGTGSPYEQYF; CDR3 DNA: TGTGCCAGCAGCTTAGTTACCGGGACAGGGTCCCCCTACGAGCAGTACTTC; clone size: .; D gene: TRBD1; CDR3 length: 17; V gene: TRBV7-8; J gene: TRBJ2-7
CDR3 protein: CASSDSVAGSPLHF; CDR3 DNA: TGTGCCAGCAGTGACTCGGTGGCAGGATCACCCCTCCACTTT; clone size: few; D gene: .; CDR3 length: 14; V gene: TRBV6-4; J gene: TRBJ1-6
CDR3 protein: CASSPRHYNEQFF; CDR3 DNA: TGTGCCAGCAGCCCAAGGCACTACAATGAGCAGTTCTTC; clone size: .; D gene: .; CDR3 length: 13; V gene: TRBV9; J gene: TRBJ2-1
CDR3 protein: CASSSPGGNEKLFF; CDR3 DNA: TGTGCCAGCAGCTCCCCGGGCGGGAATGAAAAACTGTTTTTT; clone size: .; D gene: .; CDR3 length: 14; V gene: TRBV7-6; J gene: TRBJ1-4
CDR3 protein: CATSRDGTEAFF; CDR3 DNA: TGTGCCACCAGCAGAGATGGGACTGAAGCTTTCTTT; clone size: .; D gene: .; CDR3 length: 12; V gene: TRBV15; J gene: TRBJ1-1
CDR3 protein: CASSSRTSGGPFGGEQYF; CDR3 DNA: TGTGCCAGCAGCTCTCGGACTAGCGGGGGACCATTTGGCGGGGAGCAGTACTTC; clone size: .; D gene: TRBD2; CDR3 length: 18; V gene: TRBV5-6; J gene: TRBJ2-7
CDR3 protein: CASSRFPMAGPTNEKLFF; CDR3 DNA: TGCGCCAGCAGCCGCTTTCCGATGGCAGGGCCAACTAATGAAAAACTGTTTTTT; clone size: few; D gene: .; CDR3 length: 18; V gene: TRBV4-1; J gene: TRBJ1-4
CDR3 protein: CASGRTGSQETQYF; CDR3 DNA: TGCGCCAGCGGTCGTACGGGGTCCCAAGAGACCCAGTACTTC; clone size: .; D gene: .; CDR3 length: 14; V gene: TRBV5-1; J gene: TRBJ2-5
CDR3 protein: CASSSNSKDTQYF; CDR3 DNA: TGTGCCAGCAGCTCGAATTCGAAAGATACGCAGTATTTT; clone size: .; D gene: .; CDR3 length: 13; V gene: TRBV7-3; J gene: TRBJ2-3
CDR3 protein: CASSRTQGLGDNEQFF; CDR3 DNA: TGTGCCAGCAGCAGGACTCAGGGGTTAGGGGACAATGAGCAGTTCTTC; clone size: .; D gene: .; CDR3 length: 16; V gene: TRBV7-9; J gene: TRBJ2-1
CDR3 protein: CASSVDAGQGGEAFF; CDR3 DNA: TGTGCCAGCAGCGTAGATGCAGGGCAGGGGGGTGAAGCTTTCTTT; clone size: .; D gene: TRBD1; CDR3 length: 15; V gene: TRBV9; J gene: TRBJ1-1
CDR3 protein: CAISDSGAPRAQYF; CDR3 DNA: TGTGCCATCAGTGACTCCGGGGCGCCTAGGGCGCAGTATTTT; clone size: .; D gene: .; CDR3 length: 14; V gene: TRBV10-3; J gene: TRBJ2-3
CDR3 protein: CASSPPFGGTEAFF; CDR3 DNA: TGTGCCAGCAGCCCCCCGTTCGGGGGGACTGAAGCTTTCTTT; clone size: .; D gene: .; CDR3 length: 14; V gene: TRBV9; J gene: TRBJ1-1
CDR3 protein: CASSYSLRVVQETQYF; CDR3 DNA: TGTGCCAGCAGTTACTCTTTAAGGGTAGTGCAAGAGACCCAGTACTTC; clone size: .; D gene: .; CDR3 length: 16; V gene: TRBV6-5; J gene: TRBJ2-5
CDR3 protein: CASSPRETEAFF; CDR3 DNA: TGTGCCAGCTCACCTAGGGAAACTGAAGCTTTCTTT; clone size: .; D gene: .; CDR3 length: 12; V gene: TRBV18; J gene: TRBJ1-1
CDR3 protein: CASSLGSYSTDTQYF; CDR3 DNA: TGCGCCAGCAGCTTGGGTAGCTACTCCACAGATACGCAGTATTTT; clone size: .; D gene: .; CDR3 length: 15; V gene: TRBV5-1; J gene: TRBJ2-3
CDR3 protein: CASSPRTGGQETQYF; CDR3 DNA: TGTGCCAGTAGTCCAAGAACGGGGGGGCAAGAGACCCAGTACTTC; clone size: once; D gene: TRBD2; CDR3 length: 15; V gene: TRBV19; J gene: TRBJ2-5
CDR3 protein: CASSLAGGPSDTQYF; CDR3 DNA: TGTGCCAGCAGCTTAGCGGGGGGGCCGTCAGATACGCAGTATTTT; clone size: .; D gene: .; CDR3 length: 15; V gene: TRBV7-8; J gene: TRBJ2-3
CDR3 protein: CASSPTTSGGAFETQYF; CDR3 DNA: TGTGCCAGCAGCCCAACGACTAGCGGGGGGGCCTTTGAGACCCAGTACTTC; clone size: .; D gene: TRBD2; CDR3 length: 17; V gene: TRBV5-4; J gene: TRBJ2-5
CDR3 protein: CASSLGSRTDTQYF; CDR3 DNA: TGTGCCAGCAGCTTGGGCAGTCGCACAGATACGCAGTATTTT; clone size: .; D gene: .; CDR3 length: 14; V gene: TRBV7-3; J gene: TRBJ2-3
CDR3 protein: CASSGGRTGTEAFF; CDR3 DNA: TGTGCCAGCAGTGGAGGTCGAACAGGGACTGAAGCTTTCTTT; clone size: few; D gene: .; CDR3 length: 14; V gene: TRBV2; J gene: TRBJ1-1
CDR3 protein: CASSPVGYETQYF; CDR3 DNA: TGTGCCAGCAGCCCCGTGGGCTATGAGACCCAGTACTTC; clone size: .; D gene: .; CDR3 length: 13; V gene: TRBV7-8; J gene: TRBJ2-5
CDR3 protein: CASSLMLAGDEQFF; CDR3 DNA: TGTGCTAGCAGCTTAATGCTAGCGGGTGATGAGCAGTTCTTC; clone size: few; D gene: TRBD2; CDR3 length: 14; V gene: TRBV7-7; J gene: TRBJ2-1
CDR3 protein: CASSPAGVGNTEAFF; CDR3 DNA: TGTGCCAGCAGCCCCGCCGGGGTAGGAAACACTGAAGCTTTCTTT; clone size: .; D gene: .; CDR3 length: 15; V gene: TRBV11-2; J gene: TRBJ1-1
CDR3 protein: CASSQAFGGDTQYF; CDR3 DNA: TGCGCCAGCAGCCAAGCATTCGGGGGAGATACGCAGTATTTT; clone size: .; D gene: .; CDR3 length: 14; V gene: TRBV4-1; J gene: TRBJ2-3
CDR3 protein: CASSEQGGGTEAFF; CDR3 DNA: TGTGCCAGCAGTGAACAAGGCGGGGGCACTGAAGCTTTCTTT; clone size: few; D gene: .; CDR3 length: 14; V gene: TRBV2; J gene: TRBJ1-1
CDR3 protein: CSVEGGQGSPYEQYF; CDR3 DNA: TGCAGCGTTGAAGGAGGGCAGGGGAGCCCCTACGAGCAGTACTTC; clone size: .; D gene: .; CDR3 length: 15; V gene: TRBV29-1; J gene: TRBJ2-7
CDR3 protein: CASSPWRGGTEAFF; CDR3 DNA: TGTGCCAGCAGTCCCTGGAGGGGCGGCACTGAAGCTTTCTTT; clone size: .; D gene: .; CDR3 length: 14; V gene: TRBV6-5; J gene: TRBJ1-1
CDR3 protein: CASSWRGGPAGELFF; CDR3 DNA: TGTGCCAGCAGTTGGCGGGGGGGCCCCGCCGGGGAGCTGTTTTTT; clone size: .; D gene: TRBD2; CDR3 length: 15; V gene: TRBV27; J gene: TRBJ2-2
CDR3 protein: CASSSGTGEVGNQPQHF; CDR3 DNA: TGCGCCAGCAGCTCCGGGACAGGGGAGGTGGGCAATCAGCCCCAGCATTTT; clone size: few; D gene: TRBD1; CDR3 length: 17; V gene: TRBV5-1; J gene: TRBJ1-5
CDR3 protein: CASSIGAGPKNIQYF; CDR3 DNA: TGTGCCAGTAGTATTGGAGCGGGCCCCAAAAACATTCAGTACTTC; clone size: .; D gene: .; CDR3 length: 15; V gene: TRBV19; J gene: TRBJ2-4
CDR3 protein: CASGQGGQPQHF; CDR3 DNA: TGTGCCAGCGGACAGGGAGGCCAGCCCCAGCATTTT; clone size: few; D gene: TRBD1; CDR3 length: 12; V gene: TRBV7-9; J gene: TRBJ1-5
CDR3 protein: CASSKGGVSGELFF; CDR3 DNA: TGCGCCAGCAGTAAGGGGGGAGTCTCCGGGGAGCTGTTTTTT; clone size: few; D gene: .; CDR3 length: 14; V gene: TRBV10-2; J gene: TRBJ2-2
CDR3 protein: CASSQCYRGGGQPQHF; CDR3 DNA: TGCGCCAGCAGTCAATGCTACAGGGGTGGGGGTCAGCCCCAGCATTTT; clone size: .; D gene: TRBD1; CDR3 length: 16; V gene: TRBV23-1; J gene: TRBJ1-5
CDR3 protein: CASTKRSGAGKGSGNTIYF; CDR3 DNA: TGTGCCAGCACCAAGAGGTCGGGGGCCGGCAAGGGCTCTGGAAACACCATATATTTT; clone size: .; D gene: .; CDR3 length: 19; V gene: TRBV28; J gene: TRBJ1-3
CDR3 protein: CSVETSYEQYF; CDR3 DNA: TGCAGCGTTGAAACCTCCTACGAGCAGTACTTC; clone size: .; D gene: .; CDR3 length: 11; V gene: TRBV29-1; J gene: TRBJ2-7
CDR3 protein: CASSYGGGIGTEAFF; CDR3 DNA: TGTGCCAGCAGTTACGGAGGGGGGATTGGAACTGAAGCTTTCTTT; clone size: .; D gene: .; CDR3 length: 15; V gene: TRBV6-6; J gene: TRBJ1-1
CDR3 protein: CASSYPPRTGIGAQYF; CDR3 DNA: TGTGCCAGCAGTTACCCCCCTCGGACGGGTATCGGGGCCCAGTACTTC; clone size: .; D gene: .; CDR3 length: 16; V gene: TRBV6-5; J gene: TRBJ2-5